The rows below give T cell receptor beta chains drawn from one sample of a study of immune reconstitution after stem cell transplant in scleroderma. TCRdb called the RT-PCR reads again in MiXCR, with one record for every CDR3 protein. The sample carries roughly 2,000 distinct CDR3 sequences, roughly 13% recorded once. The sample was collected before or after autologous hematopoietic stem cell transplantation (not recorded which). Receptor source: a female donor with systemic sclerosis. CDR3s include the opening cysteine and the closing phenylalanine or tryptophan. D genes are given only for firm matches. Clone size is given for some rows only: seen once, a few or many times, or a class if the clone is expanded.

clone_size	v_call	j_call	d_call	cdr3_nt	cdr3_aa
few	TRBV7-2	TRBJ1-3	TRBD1	TGTGCCAGCAGCTTAGGGGCACAGGGGAGAAACACCATATATTTT	CASSLGAQGRNTIYF
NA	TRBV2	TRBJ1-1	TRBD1	TGTGCCAGCCGATTAGGGACAGCGGGGGGTGTGAACACTGAAGCTTTCTTT	CASRLGTAGGVNTEAFF
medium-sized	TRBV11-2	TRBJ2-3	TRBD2	TGTGCCAGCAGCTACACTAGCGGCGATACGCAGTATTTT	CASSYTSGDTQYF
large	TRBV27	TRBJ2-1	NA	TGTGCCAGCAGTTGGACGGCCTCAGGTGAGCAGTTCTTC	CASSWTASGEQFF
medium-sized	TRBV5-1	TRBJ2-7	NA	TGCGCCAGCAGCCCGGGGACCACCTACGAGCAGTACTTC	CASSPGTTYEQYF
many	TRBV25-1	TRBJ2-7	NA	TGTGCCAGCCGGTCGGCAGGGTCATACGAGCAGTACTTC	CASRSAGSYEQYF
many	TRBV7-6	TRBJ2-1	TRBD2	TGTGCCAGCAGCCTTAGGACTAGCGGGGGGGCCGGGAATGAGCAGTTCTTC	CASSLRTSGGAGNEQFF
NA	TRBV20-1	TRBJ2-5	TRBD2	TGCAGTGCTATAGGTAGCGGGGGTTTCCAAGAGACCCAGTACTTC	CSAIGSGGFQETQYF
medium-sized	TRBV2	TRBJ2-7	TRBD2	TGTGCCAGCAGAGGCTATGGGACTAGCGGGGGGTCCTACGAGCAGTACTTC	CASRGYGTSGGSYEQYF
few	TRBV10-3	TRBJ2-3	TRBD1	TGTGCCATCCAGGGGGCCGGCACAGATACGCAGTATTTT	CAIQGAGTDTQYF
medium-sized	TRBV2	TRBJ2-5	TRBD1	TGTGCCAGCAGCCGGACAGGGTGGGAGACCCAGTACTTC	CASSRTGWETQYF
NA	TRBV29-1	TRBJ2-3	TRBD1	TGCAGCGTTGATCGTGGGACAGGCATGCGAGATACGCAGTATTTT	CSVDRGTGMRDTQYF
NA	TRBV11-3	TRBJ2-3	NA	TGTGCCAGCAGCCTCGGGGGCACAGATACGCAGTATTTT	CASSLGGTDTQYF
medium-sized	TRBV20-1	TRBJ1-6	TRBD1	TGCAGTGCTAGAGCTTACGGACAGGGGGCTTCACCCCTCCACTTT	CSARAYGQGASPLHF
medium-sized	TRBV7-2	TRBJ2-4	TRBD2	TGTGCCAGCAGCTCCCTAGCGGGGATGGGGGAAAACATTCAGTACTTC	CASSSLAGMGENIQYF
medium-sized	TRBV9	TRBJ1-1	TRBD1	TGTGCCAGCAGCGACCTCTGGGACAGCAACACTGAAGCTTTCTTT	CASSDLWDSNTEAFF
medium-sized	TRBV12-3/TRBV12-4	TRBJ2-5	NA	TGTGCCAGCAGTTTCTATACCGGGACACAAGAGACCCAGTACTTC	CASSFYTGTQETQYF